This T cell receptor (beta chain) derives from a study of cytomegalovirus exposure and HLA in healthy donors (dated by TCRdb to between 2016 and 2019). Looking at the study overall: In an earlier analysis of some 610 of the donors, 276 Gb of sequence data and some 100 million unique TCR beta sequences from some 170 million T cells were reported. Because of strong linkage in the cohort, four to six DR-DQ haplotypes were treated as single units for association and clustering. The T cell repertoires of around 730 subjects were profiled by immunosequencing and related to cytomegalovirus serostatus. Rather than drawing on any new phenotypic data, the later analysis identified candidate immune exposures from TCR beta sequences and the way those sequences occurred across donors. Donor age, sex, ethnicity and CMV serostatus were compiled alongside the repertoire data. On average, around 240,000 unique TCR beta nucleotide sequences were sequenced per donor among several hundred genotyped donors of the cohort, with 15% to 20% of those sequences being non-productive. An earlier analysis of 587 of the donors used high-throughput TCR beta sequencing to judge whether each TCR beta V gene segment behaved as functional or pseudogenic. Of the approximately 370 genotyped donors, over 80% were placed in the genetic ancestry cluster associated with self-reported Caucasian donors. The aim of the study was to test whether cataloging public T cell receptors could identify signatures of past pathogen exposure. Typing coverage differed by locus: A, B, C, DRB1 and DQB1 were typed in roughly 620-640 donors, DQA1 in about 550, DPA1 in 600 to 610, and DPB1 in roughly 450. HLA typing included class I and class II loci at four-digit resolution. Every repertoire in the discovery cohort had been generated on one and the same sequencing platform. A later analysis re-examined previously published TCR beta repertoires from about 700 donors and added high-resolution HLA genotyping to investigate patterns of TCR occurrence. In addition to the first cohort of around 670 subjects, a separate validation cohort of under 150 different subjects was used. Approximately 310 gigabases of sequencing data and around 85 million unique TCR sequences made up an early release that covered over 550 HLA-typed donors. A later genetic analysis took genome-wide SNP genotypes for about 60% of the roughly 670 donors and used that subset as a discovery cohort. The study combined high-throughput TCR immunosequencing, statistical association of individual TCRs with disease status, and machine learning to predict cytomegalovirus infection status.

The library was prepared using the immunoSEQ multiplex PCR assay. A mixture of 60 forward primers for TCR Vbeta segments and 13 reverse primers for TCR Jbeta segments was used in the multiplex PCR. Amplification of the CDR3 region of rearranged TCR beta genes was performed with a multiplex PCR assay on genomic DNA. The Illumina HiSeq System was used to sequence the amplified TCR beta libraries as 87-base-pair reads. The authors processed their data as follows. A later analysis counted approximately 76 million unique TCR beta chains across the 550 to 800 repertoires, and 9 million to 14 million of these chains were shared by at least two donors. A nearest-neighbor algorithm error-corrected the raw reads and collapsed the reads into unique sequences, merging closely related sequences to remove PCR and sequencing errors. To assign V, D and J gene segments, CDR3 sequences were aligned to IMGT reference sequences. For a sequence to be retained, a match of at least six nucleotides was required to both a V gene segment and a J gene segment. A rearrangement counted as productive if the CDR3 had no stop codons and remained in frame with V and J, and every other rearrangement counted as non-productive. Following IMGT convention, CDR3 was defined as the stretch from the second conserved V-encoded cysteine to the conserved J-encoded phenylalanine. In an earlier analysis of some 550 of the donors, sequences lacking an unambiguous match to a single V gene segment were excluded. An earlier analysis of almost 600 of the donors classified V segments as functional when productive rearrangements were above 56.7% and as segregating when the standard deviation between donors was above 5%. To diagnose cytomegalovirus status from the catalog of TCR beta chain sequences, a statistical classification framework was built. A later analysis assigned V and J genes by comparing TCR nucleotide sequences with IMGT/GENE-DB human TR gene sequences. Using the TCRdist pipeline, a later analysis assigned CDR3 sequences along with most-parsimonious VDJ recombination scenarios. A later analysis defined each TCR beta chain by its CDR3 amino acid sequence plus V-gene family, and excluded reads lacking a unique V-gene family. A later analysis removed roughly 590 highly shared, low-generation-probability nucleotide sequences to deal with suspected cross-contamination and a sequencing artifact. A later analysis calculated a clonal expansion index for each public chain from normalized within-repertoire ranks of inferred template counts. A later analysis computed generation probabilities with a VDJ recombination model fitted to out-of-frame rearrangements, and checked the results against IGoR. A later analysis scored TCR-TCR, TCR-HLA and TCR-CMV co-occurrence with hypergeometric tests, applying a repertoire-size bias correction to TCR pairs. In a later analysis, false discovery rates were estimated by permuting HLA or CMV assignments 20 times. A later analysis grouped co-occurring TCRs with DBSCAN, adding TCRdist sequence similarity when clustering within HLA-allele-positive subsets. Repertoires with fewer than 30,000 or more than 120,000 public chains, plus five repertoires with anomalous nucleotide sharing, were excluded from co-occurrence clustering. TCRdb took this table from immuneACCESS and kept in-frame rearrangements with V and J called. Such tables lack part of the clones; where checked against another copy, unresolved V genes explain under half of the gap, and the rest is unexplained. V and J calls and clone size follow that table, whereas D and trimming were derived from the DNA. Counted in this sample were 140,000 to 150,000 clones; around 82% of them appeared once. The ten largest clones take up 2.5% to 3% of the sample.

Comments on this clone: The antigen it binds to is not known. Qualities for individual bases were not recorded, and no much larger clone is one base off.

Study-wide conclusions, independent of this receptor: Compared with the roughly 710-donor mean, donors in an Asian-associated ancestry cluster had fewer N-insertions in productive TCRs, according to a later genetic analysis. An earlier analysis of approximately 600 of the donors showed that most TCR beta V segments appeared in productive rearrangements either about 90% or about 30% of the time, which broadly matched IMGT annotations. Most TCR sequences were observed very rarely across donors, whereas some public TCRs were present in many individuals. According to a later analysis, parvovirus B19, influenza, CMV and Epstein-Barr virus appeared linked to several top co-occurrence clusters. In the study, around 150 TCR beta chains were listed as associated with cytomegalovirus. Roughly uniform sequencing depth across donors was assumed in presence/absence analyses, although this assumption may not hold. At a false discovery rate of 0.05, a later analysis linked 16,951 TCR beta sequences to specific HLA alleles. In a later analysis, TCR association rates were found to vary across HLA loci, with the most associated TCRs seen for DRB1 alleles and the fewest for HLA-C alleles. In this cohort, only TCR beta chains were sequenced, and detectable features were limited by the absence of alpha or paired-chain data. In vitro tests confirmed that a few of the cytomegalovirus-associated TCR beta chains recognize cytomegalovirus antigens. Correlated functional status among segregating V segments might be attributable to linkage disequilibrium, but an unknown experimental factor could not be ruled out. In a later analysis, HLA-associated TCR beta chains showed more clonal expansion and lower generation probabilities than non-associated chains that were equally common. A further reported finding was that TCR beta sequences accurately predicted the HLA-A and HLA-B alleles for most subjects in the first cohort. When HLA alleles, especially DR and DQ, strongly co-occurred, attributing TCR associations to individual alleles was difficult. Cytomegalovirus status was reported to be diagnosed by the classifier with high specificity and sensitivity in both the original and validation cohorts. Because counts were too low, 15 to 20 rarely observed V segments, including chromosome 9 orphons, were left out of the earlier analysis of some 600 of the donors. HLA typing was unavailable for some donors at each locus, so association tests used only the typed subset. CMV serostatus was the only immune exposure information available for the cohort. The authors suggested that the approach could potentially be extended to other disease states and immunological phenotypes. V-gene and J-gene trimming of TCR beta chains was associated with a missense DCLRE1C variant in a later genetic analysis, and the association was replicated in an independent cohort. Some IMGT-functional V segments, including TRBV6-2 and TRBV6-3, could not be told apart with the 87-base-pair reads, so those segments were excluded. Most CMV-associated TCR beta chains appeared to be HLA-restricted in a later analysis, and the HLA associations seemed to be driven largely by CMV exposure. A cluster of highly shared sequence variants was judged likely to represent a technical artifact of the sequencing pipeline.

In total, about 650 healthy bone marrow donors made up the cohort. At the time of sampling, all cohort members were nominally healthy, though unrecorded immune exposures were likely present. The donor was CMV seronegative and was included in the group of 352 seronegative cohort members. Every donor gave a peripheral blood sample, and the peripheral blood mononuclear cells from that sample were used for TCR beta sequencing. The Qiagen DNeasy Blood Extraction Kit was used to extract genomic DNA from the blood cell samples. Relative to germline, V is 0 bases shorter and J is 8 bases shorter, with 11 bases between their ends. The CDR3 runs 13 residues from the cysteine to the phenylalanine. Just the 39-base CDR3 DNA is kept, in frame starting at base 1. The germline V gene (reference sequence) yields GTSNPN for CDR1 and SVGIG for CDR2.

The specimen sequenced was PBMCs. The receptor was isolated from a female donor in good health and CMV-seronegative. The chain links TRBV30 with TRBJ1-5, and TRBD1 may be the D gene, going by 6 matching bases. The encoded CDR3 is CAWSVRTEEPQHF. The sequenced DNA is TGTGCCTGGAGTGTACGGACAGAGGAGCCCCAGCATTTT.